One sample yielded the 29 T cell receptor beta chains listed below, sequenced in a study of early T cells in non-severe SARS-CoV-2 infection. Via MiXCR, TCRdb re-called the 5' RACE reads, giving one row per CDR3 protein. The sample holds 40,000 to 55,000 distinct CDR3 sequences, 12% seen once. The sequenced material came from whole blood. These receptors originate from an adult who was a healthcare worker with PCR-confirmed SARS-CoV-2 infection or an uninfected control (not recorded which).

This clonotype was counted a few times. The genes are TRBV6-5 and TRBJ2-7; tentative D call: TRBD1 (6 bases). V shed 6 bases and J shed 2 bases, with 14 bases lying between them. Germline V gene sequence: CDR1 MNHEY, CDR2 SVGAGI. This CDR3 has 14 amino acids. The CDR3 DNA is TGTGCCAGCAGACACCGGACAGAGACCTACGAGCAGTACTTC. Translation gives CASRHRTETYEQYF.

The sample holds many counts of this clonotype. CDR3 amino acids: CASSLSQGALNTGELFF. In DNA form, the CDR3 reads TGTGCCAGCAGCTTGAGTCAGGGGGCGCTGAACACCGGGGAGCTGTTTTTT. V usage is TRBV9 and J usage is TRBJ2-2; 8 nucleotides align to TRBD1. Germline V gene data show CDR1 as SGDLS and CDR2 as YYNGEE. The CDR3 covers 17 residues. After removal of 4 bases from V and 1 base from J, the junction contained 9 bases not matched to a gene.

The J gene is TRBJ2-7, the V gene TRBV11-2; no firm D call. This CDR3 has 13 residues. Per germline, CDR1 SGHAT and CDR2 FQNNGV. V was clipped by 1 base and J by 4 bases, with 8 bases between them. The CDR3: CASSLAAQYEQYF. CDR3 sequence (DNA): TGTGCCAGCAGCTTAGCCGCCCAGTACGAGCAGTACTTC.

The table lists this clonotype with many counts. The chain has TRBV4-1 and TRBJ1-1; D perhaps matches TRBD1 (5 bases). CDR3 length: 15 amino acids. V lost 4 bases to trimming and J lost 0 bases, with 12 bases between them. Germline values: CDR1 MGHRA, CDR2 YSYEKL. CDR3 sequence (DNA): TGCGCCAGCAGCCTGACCGACAGCATGAACACTGAAGCTTTCTTT. Translated: CASSLTDSMNTEAFF.

This clonotype was found a few times. The chain carries TRBV29-1 and TRBJ2-1; D unresolved. V lost 6 bases to trimming and J lost 10 bases, with 13 bases between them. Germline V gene data show CDR1 as SQVTM and CDR2 as ANQGSEA. CDR3 length equals 11 residues. Here the CDR3 reads CSVSQSAEQFF. The CDR3 DNA reads TGCAGCGTGAGTCAGAGCGCCGAGCAGTTCTTC.

The rearrangement uses TRBV29-1 and TRBJ1-1; 9 nucleotides line up with TRBD1. V shed 6 bases and J 5 bases; nucleotides not matched to a gene: 7. Germline-derived CDR1 and CDR2 are SQVTM and ANQGSEA. The length of the CDR3 is 13 residues. The CDR3 bases are TGCAGCGTGACCGGGACAGGGAGGACTGAAGCTTTCTTT. This codes for CSVTGTGRTEAFF.

The sample holds many counts of this clonotype. The junction does not match germline at one end; this may be a read error. V is TRBV7-7 and J is TRBJ2-1; D not certain. The CDR3 has 14 residues. Germline assignment: CDR1 SSHAT and CDR2 FNYEAQ (reference sequence). The CDR3 here is CASSLDPGMGEQFF. CDR3 DNA: TGTGCTAGCAGCTTAGACCCAGGCATGGGGGAGCAGTTCTTC.

The rearrangement joins TRBV21-1 to TRBJ2-5. TRBV21-1 is classified as a pseudogene. The CDR3 contains 14 residues. CDR3 amino acids: CASSLYQLKETQYF. In DNA form, the CDR3 reads TGTGCCAGCAGCCTCTATCAATTAAAAGAGACCCAGTACTTC.

The V gene is TRBV28, the J gene TRBJ2-7; a weak D match, TRBD2 (6 bases). The CDR3 is 12 amino acids. In germline, CDR1 is MDHEN, CDR2 SYDVKM. V dropped 6 bases and J dropped 7 bases, with 13 bases sitting between them. This CDR3 is CASRPRLEEQYF. CDR3 sequence (DNA): TGTGCCAGCAGGCCCCGACTAGAAGAGCAGTACTTC. Full variable domain (rest looked up from reference TRBV28 and TRBJ2-7): DVKVTQSSRYLVKRTGEKVFLECVQDMDHENMFWYRQDPGLGLRLIYFSYDVKMKEKGDIPEGYSVSREKKERFSLILESASTNQTSMYLCASRPRLEEQYFGPGTRLTVT.

This clonotype has only a few counts. This chain joins TRBV4-2 and TRBJ2-3; tentative D call: TRBD2 (5 bases). Germline loops: CDR1 LGHNA, CDR2 YNFKEQ. Trimming cost V 4 bases and J 1 base, with 18 bases left between them. CDR3 length: 17 residues. The CDR3 sequence: CASSPYDGSVGTDTQYF. The CDR3 DNA reads as TGTGCCAGCAGCCCCTACGATGGTAGCGTTGGCACAGATACGCAGTATTTT.

There are many counts of this clonotype. V usage is TRBV6-5 and J usage is TRBJ2-7, with D unclear. Germline loops: CDR1 MNHEY, CDR2 SVGAGI. This CDR3 region has 14 residues. The V gene lost 6 bases and the J gene lost 3 bases, with 15 bases spanning the gap. CDR3 loop: CASRYHLLDYEQYF. In DNA form, the CDR3 reads TGTGCCAGCAGGTATCACCTACTGGACTACGAGCAGTACTTC.

Many counts were recorded for this clonotype. The chain carries TRBV11-2 and TRBJ2-1; D ambiguous. CDR1 is SGHAT and CDR2 is FQNNGV in the germline V gene. V shed 2 bases and J shed 6 bases, with 8 bases lying between them. CDR3 length: 13 residues. The chain's CDR3 is CASSLNRVNEQFF. Written as DNA, the CDR3 is TGTGCCAGCAGCTTAAACCGGGTCAATGAGCAGTTCTTC.

The rearrangement uses TRBV20-1 and TRBJ1-5; D gene unclear. Looked up from germline, CDR1 is DFQATT and CDR2 is SNEGSKA (reference sequence). The V and J ends lost 3 bases and 0 bases respectively, with 9 bases between them. This CDR3 region has 14 residues. CDR3 region: CSARATASNQPQHF. As DNA, the CDR3 is TGCAGTGCTAGGGCTACCGCTAGCAATCAGCCCCAGCATTTT.

The rearrangement joins TRBV28 to TRBJ2-7, with no clear D. Germline CDR1 and CDR2: MDHEN and SYDVKM. Deletions cut 3 bases from V and 1 base from J, with 13 bases between. This CDR3 is built from 15 residues. For the CDR3, the DNA is TGTGCCAGCAGTTTTTCCCCGGACGGGTCCTACGAGCAGTACTTC. This translates into CASSFSPDGSYEQYF.

The sample holds many counts of this clonotype. The V call is TRBV2, the J call TRBJ2-1, with a possible D match to TRBD2 (6 bases). Germline values: CDR1 SNHLY, CDR2 FYNNEI. V lost 7 bases, J lost 0 bases, and 7 bases lay in between. There are 13 residues in the CDR3. CDR3 DNA: TGTGCCAGCACCGGGAGCTCCTACAATGAGCAGTTCTTC. Protein sequence: CASTGSSYNEQFF.

The table lists this clonotype with many counts. J is TRBJ1-2 and V is TRBV28; D remains unclear. Germline CDR1 reads MDHEN; CDR2 reads SYDVKM. With 7 bases removed from V and 7 bases from J, the gap between germline ends came to 16 bases. The CDR3 totals 13 residues. In nucleotides, the CDR3 is TGTGCCAGCAAGGCGGGTTTCGAGTTTGGCTACACCTTC. Its protein is CASKAGFEFGYTF.

The chain combines TRBV7-2 with TRBJ1-6, with D possibly being TRBD1 (6 bases). Germline CDR1 is SGHTA and CDR2 is FQGNSA. CDR3 size: 14 residues. V dropped 1 base and J dropped 16 bases, with 17 bases sitting between them. CDR3 protein: CASSLGQGLRTLHF. The CDR3 nucleotides are TGTGCCAGCAGCTTAGGGCAGGGGTTGCGGACTCTCCACTTT.

The table lists this clonotype with a few counts. The chain employs TRBV3-1 and TRBJ2-7, with TRBD2 identical over 8 bases. Germline V gene lookup returns CDR1 LGHDT and CDR2 YNNKEL (reference sequence). CDR3 size: 16 residues. V was pared by 3 bases and J by 5 bases, with 12 bases of the junction left unmatched. Written as DNA, the CDR3 is TGTGCCAGCAGCCATCATCTCGGGGGGGACCAGAACGAGCAGTACTTC. Protein sequence: CASSHHLGGDQNEQYF.

This clonotype has a count of ten or more. The chain has TRBV28 and TRBJ2-5; 7 bases match TRBD1. The germline V gene encodes CDR1 MDHEN and CDR2 SYDVKM. The ends lost 7 bases at V and 2 bases at J; junction bases unmatched: 7. CDR3 length: 14 residues. The CDR3 DNA reads as TGTGCCAGCAAGGAACTACAGGGGCAAGAGACCCAGTACTTC. This translates into CASKELQGQETQYF. The complete variable domain, with remaining parts taken from reference TRBV28 and TRBJ2-5, reads DVKVTQSSRYLVKRTGEKVFLECVQDMDHENMFWYRQDPGLGLRLIYFSYDVKMKEKGDIPEGYSVSREKKERFSLILESASTNQTSMYLCASKELQGQETQYFGPGTRLLVL.

The chain has TRBV10-3 and TRBJ2-7; TRBD2 might be the D (6 bases). The CDR3 covers 14 residues. The germline V and J ends were trimmed by 4 bases and 6 bases, with 16 bases remaining between them. Germline V gene data show CDR1 as ENHRY and CDR2 as SYGVKD. This CDR3 reads CAISGLGGPSEQYF. The CDR3 DNA reads TGTGCCATCAGTGGATTGGGGGGTCCGTCCGAGCAGTACTTC.

The genes are TRBV7-9 and TRBJ1-1; TRBD1 matches at 9 bases. This CDR3 spans 14 amino acids. Trimming removed 5 bases from V and 4 bases from J; junction bases left unmatched: 5. Germline V gene sequence: CDR1 SEHNR, CDR2 FQNEAQ (reference sequence). The CDR3 DNA is TGTGCCAGCAGCACGGACAGGGGCCGCACTGAAGCTTTCTTT. It translates to CASSTDRGRTEAFF.

The rearrangement links TRBV10-3 to TRBJ1-2; D is undetermined. The V gene's germline CDR1 is ENHRY and CDR2 SYGVKD. This CDR3 is built from 13 residues. The V gene lost 6 bases and the J gene lost 0 bases, with 8 bases spanning the gap. In nucleotides, the CDR3 is TGTGCCATCAGGGCGTTAGCTAACTATGGCTACACCTTC. It codes for CAIRALANYGYTF.

There are many counts of this clonotype. This chain connects TRBV10-1 to TRBJ1-1, with D perhaps TRBD1 (5 bases). The CDR3 loop spans 14 amino acids. Trimming removed 10 bases at V and 5 bases at J, with 20 bases between. CDR1 is WNHNN and CDR2 is SYGVQD in the germline V gene (reference sequence). The CDR3 sequence is CATGGKERKTEAFF. Here the CDR3 DNA reads TGCGCCACCGGGGGTAAAGAGCGGAAAACTGAAGCTTTCTTT.

At least ten counts were recorded for this clonotype. This chain connects TRBV6-2 or TRBV6-3 to TRBJ1-6; 8 nucleotides align to TRBD1. The CDR3 extends over 14 amino acids. The trim removed 8 bases at V and 9 bases at J, leaving 9 bases unmatched. The germline V gene has CDR1 MNHEY and CDR2 SVGEGT. The CDR3 reads CASSGAGGVSPLHF. The CDR3 nucleotides read TGTGCCAGCTCGGGGGCAGGGGGCGTTTCACCCCTCCACTTT.

This clonotype appeared many times. The rearrangement links TRBV7-2 to TRBJ2-1; no reliable D call. Deletions cut 5 bases from V and 0 bases from J, with 5 bases between. Germline CDR1 reads SGHTA; CDR2 reads FQGNSA. The CDR3 covers 13 residues. This chain's CDR3 is CASSPGSYNEQFF. DNA of the CDR3: TGTGCCAGCAGCCCCGGCTCCTACAATGAGCAGTTCTTC.

This clonotype was counted only a few times. This chain joins TRBV9 and TRBJ2-5; 8 nucleotides match TRBD1. V shed 4 bases and J 7 bases; nucleotides not matched to a gene: 6. Germline CDR1 and CDR2: SGDLS and YYNGEE. This CDR3 region has 13 residues. The CDR3 coding sequence is TGTGCCAGCAGCCCGGGGACAGGTTGGACCCAGTACTTC. Translated: CASSPGTGWTQYF.

This clonotype was recorded at least ten times. The chain carries TRBV11-2 and TRBJ2-3; D gene ambiguous. Germline CDR1 reads SGHAT; CDR2 reads FQNNGV. V was clipped by 2 bases and J by 4 bases, with 7 bases between them. There are 13 residues in the CDR3. The CDR3 nucleotides are TGTGCCAGCAGCTTATTAGTGGCAGATACGCAGTATTTT. It is translated as CASSLLVADTQYF.

This chain joins TRBV7-9 and TRBJ1-2, with 8 bases identical to TRBD1. Trimming removed 4 bases from V and 8 bases from J; junction bases left unmatched: 12. This CDR3 has 15 amino acids. Germline CDR1 SEHNR, CDR2 FQNEAQ (reference sequence). CDR3 sequence: CASSSDRARSRGYTF. In nucleotides, the CDR3 is TGTGCCAGCAGCTCGGACAGGGCTCGTTCAAGGGGCTACACCTTC.

CDR3 sequence: CASTNRDEKLFF. The CDR3 DNA sequence: TGTGCCAGCACTAACAGGGACGAAAAACTGTTTTTT. The chain has TRBV12-3 or TRBV12-4 and TRBJ1-4; weak D call: TRBD1 (6 bases). This CDR3 has 12 amino acids. Trimming pared 7 bases from V and 8 bases from J, leaving 11 bases between.